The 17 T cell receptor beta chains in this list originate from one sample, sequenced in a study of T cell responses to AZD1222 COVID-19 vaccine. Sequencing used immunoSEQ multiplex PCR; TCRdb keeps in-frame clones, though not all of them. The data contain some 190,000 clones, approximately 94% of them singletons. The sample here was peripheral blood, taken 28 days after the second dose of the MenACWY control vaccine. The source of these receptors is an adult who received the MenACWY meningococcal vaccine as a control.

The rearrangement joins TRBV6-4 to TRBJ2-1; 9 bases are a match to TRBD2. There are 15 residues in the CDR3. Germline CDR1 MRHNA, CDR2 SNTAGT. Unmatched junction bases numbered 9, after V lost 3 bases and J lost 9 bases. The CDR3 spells CASSDAGGPGSEQFF. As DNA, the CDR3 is TGTGCCAGCAGTGATGCGGGAGGGCCGGGGAGTGAGCAGTTCTTC.

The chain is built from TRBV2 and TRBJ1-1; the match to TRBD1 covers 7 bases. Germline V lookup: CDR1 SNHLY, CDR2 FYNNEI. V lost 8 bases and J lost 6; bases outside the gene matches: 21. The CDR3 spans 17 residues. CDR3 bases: TGTGCCAGCTCGGTCGGGCAGGGGGATTTGTTTTACGCTGAAGCTTTCTTT. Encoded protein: CASSVGQGDLFYAEAFF. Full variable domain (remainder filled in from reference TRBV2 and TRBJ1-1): EPEVTQTPSHQVTQMGQEVILRCVPISNHLYFYWYRQILGQKVEFLVSFYNNEISEKSEIFDDQFSVERPDGSNFTLKIRSTKLEDSAMYFCASSVGQGDLFYAEAFFGQGTRLTVV.

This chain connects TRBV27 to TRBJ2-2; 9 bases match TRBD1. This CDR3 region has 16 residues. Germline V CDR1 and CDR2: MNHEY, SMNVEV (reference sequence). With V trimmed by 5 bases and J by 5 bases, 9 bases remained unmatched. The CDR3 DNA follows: TGTGCCAGCAGTACCCCGGGACAGGGTGGTACCGGGGAGCTGTTTTTT. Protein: CASSTPGQGGTGELFF.

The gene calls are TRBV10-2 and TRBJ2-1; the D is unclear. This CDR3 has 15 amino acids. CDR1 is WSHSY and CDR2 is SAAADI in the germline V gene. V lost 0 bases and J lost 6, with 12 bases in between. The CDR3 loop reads CASSESSRVGNEQFF. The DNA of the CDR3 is TGCGCCAGCAGTGAGTCGAGTCGGGTTGGCAATGAGCAGTTCTTC.

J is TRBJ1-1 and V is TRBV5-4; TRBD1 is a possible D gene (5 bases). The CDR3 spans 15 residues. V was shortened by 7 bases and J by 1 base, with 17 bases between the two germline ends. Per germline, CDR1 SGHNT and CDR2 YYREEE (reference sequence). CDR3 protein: CASQTLKGPNTEAFF. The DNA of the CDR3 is TGTGCCAGCCAAACCCTGAAGGGGCCGAACACTGAAGCTTTCTTT.

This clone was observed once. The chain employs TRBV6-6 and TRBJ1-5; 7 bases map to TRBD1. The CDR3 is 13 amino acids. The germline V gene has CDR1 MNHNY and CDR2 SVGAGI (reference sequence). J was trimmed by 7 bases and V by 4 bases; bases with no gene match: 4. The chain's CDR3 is CASSSQGRQPQHF. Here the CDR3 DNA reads TGTGCCAGCAGTTCACAGGGGAGGCAGCCCCAGCATTTT.

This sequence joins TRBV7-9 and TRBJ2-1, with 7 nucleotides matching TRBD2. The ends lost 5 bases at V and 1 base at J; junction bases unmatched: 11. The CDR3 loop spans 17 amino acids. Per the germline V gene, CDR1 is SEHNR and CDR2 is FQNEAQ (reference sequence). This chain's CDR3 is CASSPVSGPSSYNEQFF. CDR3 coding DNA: TGTGCCAGCAGCCCAGTTAGCGGGCCCTCGTCCTACAATGAGCAGTTCTTC. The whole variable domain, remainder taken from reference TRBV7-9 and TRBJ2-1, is DTGVSQNPRHKITKRGQNVTFRCDPISEHNRLYWYRQTLGQGPEFLTYFQNEAQLEKSRLLSDRFSAERPKGSFSTLEIQRTEQGDSAMYLCASSPVSGPSSYNEQFFGPGTRLTVL.

CDR3 nucleotide sequence: TGTGCCAGCAGCTCGGACAGTTCCATGAACACTGAAGCTTTCTTT. Residues: CASSSDSSMNTEAFF. The V and J genes are TRBV11-1 and TRBJ1-1; D is perhaps TRBD1 (6 bases). There are 15 residues in the CDR3. Germline V gene data show CDR1 as SGHAT and CDR2 as FQDESV (reference sequence). V dropped 4 bases and J dropped 0 bases, with 12 bases sitting between them.

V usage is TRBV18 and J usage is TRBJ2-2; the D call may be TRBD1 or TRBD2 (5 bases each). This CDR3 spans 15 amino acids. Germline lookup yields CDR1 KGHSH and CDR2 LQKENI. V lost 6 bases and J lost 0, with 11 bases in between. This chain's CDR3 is CASSAGTANTGELFF. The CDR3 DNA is TGTGCCAGCTCCGCCGGGACGGCGAACACCGGGGAGCTGTTTTTT.

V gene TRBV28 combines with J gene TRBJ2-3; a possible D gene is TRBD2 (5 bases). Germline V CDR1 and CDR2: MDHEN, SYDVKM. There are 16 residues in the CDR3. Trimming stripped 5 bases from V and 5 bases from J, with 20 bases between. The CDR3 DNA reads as TGTGCCAGCAGTACCCTTACGGGGTCCTTTCAAGATACGCAGTATTTT. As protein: CASSTLTGSFQDTQYF.

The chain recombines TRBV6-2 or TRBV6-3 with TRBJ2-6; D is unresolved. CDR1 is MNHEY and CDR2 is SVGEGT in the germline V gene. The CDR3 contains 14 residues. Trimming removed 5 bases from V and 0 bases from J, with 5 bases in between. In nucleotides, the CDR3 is TGTGCCAGCAGTGACAACTCTGGGGCCAACGTCCTGACTTTC. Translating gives CASSDNSGANVLTF.

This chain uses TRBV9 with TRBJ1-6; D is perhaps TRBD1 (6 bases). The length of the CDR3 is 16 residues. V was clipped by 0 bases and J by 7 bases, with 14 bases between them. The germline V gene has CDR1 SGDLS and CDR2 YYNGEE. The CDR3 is CASSVGGADPNSPLHF. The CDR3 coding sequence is TGTGCCAGCAGCGTAGGGGGGGCAGACCCGAATTCACCCCTCCACTTT.

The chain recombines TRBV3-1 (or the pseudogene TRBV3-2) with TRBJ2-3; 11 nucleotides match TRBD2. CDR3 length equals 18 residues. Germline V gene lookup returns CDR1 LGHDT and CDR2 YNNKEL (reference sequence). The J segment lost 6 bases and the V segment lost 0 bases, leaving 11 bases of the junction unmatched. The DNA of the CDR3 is TGTGCCAGCAGCCAAGATGGGGAAACTAGCGGGGGCGGGGATACGCAGTATTTT. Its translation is CASSQDGETSGGGDTQYF.

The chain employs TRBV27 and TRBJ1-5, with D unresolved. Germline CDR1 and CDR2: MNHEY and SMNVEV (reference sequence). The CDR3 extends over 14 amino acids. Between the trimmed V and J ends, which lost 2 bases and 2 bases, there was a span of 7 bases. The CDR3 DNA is TGTGCCAGCAGTTTAGTAAGGGGCAATCAGCCCCAGCATTTT. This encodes CASSLVRGNQPQHF.

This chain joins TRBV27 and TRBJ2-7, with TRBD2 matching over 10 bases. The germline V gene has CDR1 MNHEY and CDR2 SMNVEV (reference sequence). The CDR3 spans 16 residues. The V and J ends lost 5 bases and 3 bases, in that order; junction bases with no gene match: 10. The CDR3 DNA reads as TGTGCCAGCAGTGGACGCCGACTAGCGGGTATCTACGAGCAGTACTTC. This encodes CASSGRRLAGIYEQYF.

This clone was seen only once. In DNA, the CDR3 is TGTGCCAGTAAGATCAGGTCCCTGAACACTGAAGCTTTCTTT. This translates into CASKIRSLNTEAFF. This sequence joins TRBV19 and TRBJ1-1; D not resolved. The ends were cut back, 7 bases at V and 0 bases at J, with 12 bases in the middle. This CDR3 spans 14 amino acids. From germline, CDR1 is LNHDA and CDR2 SQIVND (reference sequence).

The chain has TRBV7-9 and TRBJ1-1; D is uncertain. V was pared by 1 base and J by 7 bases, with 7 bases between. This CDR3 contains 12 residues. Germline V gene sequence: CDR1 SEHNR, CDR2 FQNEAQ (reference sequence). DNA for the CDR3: TGTGCCAGCAGCTTAGTTGGATATGAAGCTTTCTTT. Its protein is CASSLVGYEAFF.